Each of the 32 T cell receptor beta chains below was sequenced from the same sample in a study of OX40 agonist ivuxolimab in advanced cancers. TCRdb's table, derived via immunoSEQ multiplex PCR, lists solely in-frame clones and lacks some. The sample yields around 67,000 clones, 75% to 85% seen once. Sequenced material: CD4+ or CD8+ T cells sorted from blood, taken in a trial of the OX40 agonist ivuxolimab. These receptors were taken from an adult with an advanced solid tumor such as melanoma, head and neck, liver or kidney cancer.

The rearrangement links TRBV19 to TRBJ2-3; D is unclear. In germline, CDR1 is LNHDA, CDR2 SQIVND (reference sequence). Trimming pared 3 bases from V and 7 bases from J, leaving 8 bases between. The CDR3 has 12 residues. In nucleotides, the CDR3 is TGTGCCAGTAGTATTAGTGCAAATACGCAGTATTTT. Protein: CASSISANTQYF.

The chain is built from TRBV13 and TRBJ2-3; 9 bases match TRBD2. Trimming at V came to 2 bases and at J to 4 bases, leaving 10 bases not matched to a gene. Germline CDR1 is PRHDT and CDR2 is FYEKMQ (reference sequence). This CDR3 region has 17 residues. CDR3 loop: CASSLRRGGAGADTQYF. The CDR3 nucleotides read TGTGCCAGCAGCTTACGGCGCGGGGGGGCCGGAGCAGATACGCAGTATTTT.

This chain joins TRBV27 and TRBJ2-7; 7 positions match TRBD2. Trimming cost V 5 bases and J 2 bases; bases outside gene matches: 9. The CDR3 consists of 15 residues. CDR1 and CDR2 (germline): MNHEY, SMNVEV (reference sequence). This CDR3 is CASSHPTSHPYEQYF. Written as DNA, the CDR3 is TGTGCCAGCAGTCACCCGACTAGCCATCCCTACGAGCAGTACTTC.

CDR3 amino acids: CASSPLGNRGTGNTIYF. The CDR3 bases are TGTGCCAGCTCACCCCTGGGGAACAGGGGCACTGGAAACACCATATATTTT. The rearrangement links TRBV18 to TRBJ1-3; TRBD1 matches 7 bases. The junction had 10 bases not matched to a gene; V was cut back by 3 bases and J by 2 bases. Germline CDR1 is KGHSH and CDR2 is LQKENI. The CDR3 is 17 residues long.

This chain connects TRBV5-4 to TRBJ2-7; 7 positions match TRBD2. The CDR3 is 13 amino acids. The germline V gene encodes CDR1 SGHNT and CDR2 YYREEE (reference sequence). Losses at the gene ends were 0 bases for V and 9 bases for J; bases not matched to a gene: 6. In nucleotides, the CDR3 is TGTGCCAGCAGCTTGGTTGCGGCGGGAGTGCAGTACTTC. This codes for CASSLVAAGVQYF.

This chain links TRBV6-1 with TRBJ1-2; weak D call: TRBD1 (6 bases). Germline V gene sequence: CDR1 MNHNS, CDR2 SASEGT. CDR3 length: 15 amino acids. The germline V and J ends were trimmed by 4 bases and 0 bases, with 12 bases remaining between them. The CDR3 here is CASSGGHIANYGYTF. CDR3 nucleotides: TGTGCCAGCAGTGGGGGACATATAGCTAACTATGGCTACACCTTC.

The chain has TRBV5-1 and TRBJ2-5; 9 bases line up with TRBD1. V lost 4 bases and J lost 4; bases outside the gene matches: 8. There are 15 residues in the CDR3. The germline CDR1 and CDR2 sequences are SGHRS and YFSETQ. In nucleotides, the CDR3 is TGCGCCAGCAGCCCGGGACAGGGCCCCCCAGAGACCCAGTACTTC. This encodes CASSPGQGPPETQYF.

This chain uses TRBV5-1 with TRBJ1-1; 8 bases map to TRBD1. CDR1 SGHRS and CDR2 YFSETQ come from the germline V gene. Germline trimming cut 4 bases from V and 5 bases from J; bases unmatched to any gene: 7. The CDR3 extends over 14 amino acids. This CDR3 is CASSPGTGLTEAFF. CDR3 bases: TGCGCCAGCAGCCCGGGGACAGGTTTGACTGAAGCTTTCTTT.

This chain connects TRBV11-2 to TRBJ1-2, with D possibly matching TRBD1 (5 bases). This CDR3 comprises 15 residues. Germline CDR1 is SGHAT and CDR2 is FQNNGV. V was clipped by 4 bases and J by 6 bases, with 18 bases between them. CDR3 DNA: TGTGCCAGCAGCTCCCTTCAACGGGGGGGGGATGGCTACACCTTC. It encodes CASSSLQRGGDGYTF.

This rearrangement joins TRBV7-3 to TRBJ2-5, with D tentatively TRBD2 (6 bases). Germline CDR1 SGHTA, CDR2 FQGTGA. The ends were cut back, 5 bases at V and 0 bases at J, with 16 bases in the middle. This CDR3 is built from 16 residues. CDR3 bases: TGTGCCAGCAGCCCCGGGTCCCGGGAGTACCAAGAGACCCAGTACTTC. Its protein product is CASSPGSREYQETQYF. Full variable domain (missing parts from reference TRBV7-3 and TRBJ2-5): GAGVSQTPSNKVTEKGKYVELRCDPISGHTALYWYRQSLGQGPEFLIYFQGTGAADDSGLPNDRFFAVRPEGSVSTLKIQRTERGDSAVYLCASSPGSREYQETQYFGPGTRLLVL.

This clone was picked up one time. The chain carries TRBV5-1 and TRBJ2-3; D tentatively fits TRBD1 or TRBD2 (6 bases each). The CDR3 is 15 amino acids. V lost 6 bases and J 3 bases, leaving 17 bases between the germline ends. Germline V gene lookup returns CDR1 SGHRS and CDR2 YFSETQ. CDR3 in amino acids: CASTIFGGLTDTQYF. CDR3 in DNA: TGCGCCAGCACCATTTTTGGGGGGCTGACAGATACGCAGTATTTT.

The rearrangement links TRBV7-8 to TRBJ1-2; D is ambiguous. CDR1 is SGHVS and CDR2 is FQNEAQ in the germline V gene. The CDR3 has 15 amino acids. Deletions cut 2 bases from V and 3 bases from J, with 13 bases between. CDR3 region: CASSLRAPVHYGYTF. CDR3 bases: TGTGCCAGCAGCTTAAGGGCGCCAGTTCACTATGGCTACACCTTC.

In DNA form, the CDR3 reads TGTGCCAGCAGTTTAACCGGCCGGCTCAATGAGCAGTTCTTC. As protein: CASSLTGRLNEQFF. This rearrangement joins TRBV25-1 to TRBJ2-1; D gene ambiguous. This CDR3 spans 14 amino acids. Germline CDR1 MGHDK, CDR2 SYGVNS. Trimming cost V 5 bases and J 6 bases, with 14 bases left between them.

The DNA of the CDR3 is TGTGCCAGCAGTGACGACACAGATACGCAGTATTTT. Amino acids: CASSDDTDTQYF. The chain is built from TRBV2 and TRBJ2-3; unclear D gene. CDR1 and CDR2 (germline): SNHLY, FYNNEI. This CDR3 comprises 12 residues. The germline V and J ends were trimmed by 3 bases and 2 bases, with 3 bases remaining between them.

The chain uses TRBV4-2 and TRBJ2-5; TRBD1 might be the D (5 bases). Trimming took off 2 bases at V and 1 base at J, with 11 bases between the two ends. The CDR3 is 15 residues long. Germline V gene data show CDR1 as LGHNA and CDR2 as YNFKEQ. CDR3 residues: CASSQTGFSQETQYF. The CDR3 bases are TGTGCCAGCAGCCAAACAGGTTTTTCCCAAGAGACCCAGTACTTC.

The chain couples TRBV7-8 to TRBJ2-1; no clear D gene. The CDR3 has 14 amino acids. With 5 bases removed from V and 2 bases from J, the gap between germline ends came to 10 bases. Germline loops: CDR1 SGHVS, CDR2 FQNEAQ. CDR3 DNA: TGTGCCAGCAGCGGCCTAAGGACCTACAATGAGCAGTTCTTC. Encoded protein: CASSGLRTYNEQFF.

The genes are TRBV7-9 and TRBJ1-4; no firm D call. Germline V gene sequence: CDR1 SEHNR, CDR2 FQNEAQ (reference sequence). V lost 1 base, J lost 8 bases, and 8 bases lay in between. The CDR3 sequence is 13 residues long. This CDR3 reads CASSLERKEKLFF. The CDR3 DNA follows: TGTGCCAGCAGCTTAGAAAGGAAGGAAAAACTGTTTTTT.

Only one count was recorded for this clone. The chain carries TRBV7-2 and TRBJ1-5; possibly TRBD1 for D (5 bases). CDR3 length: 13 residues. V was pared by 2 bases and J by 4 bases, with 6 bases between. Per the germline V gene, CDR1 is SGHTA and CDR2 is FQGNSA. This CDR3 is CASSLRGNQPQHF. The CDR3 nucleotides are TGTGCCAGCAGCTTACGGGGGAATCAGCCCCAGCATTTT.

Only one count was recorded for this clone. This rearrangement joins TRBV6-5 to TRBJ2-7, with unresolved D. The V gene's germline CDR1 is MNHEY and CDR2 SVGAGI. The CDR3 sequence is 14 residues long. V lost 5 bases to trimming and J lost 2 bases, with 13 bases between them. The CDR3 DNA follows: TGTGCCAGCAGTCATGTATGGGGTACCTACGAGCAGTACTTC. Translation: CASSHVWGTYEQYF.

This chain links TRBV6-6 with TRBJ2-3, with D unclear. CDR3 length equals 11 residues. V was cut by 5 bases and J by 6 bases, with 6 bases left in between. Germline V lookup: CDR1 MNHNY, CDR2 SVGAGI (reference sequence). CDR3 nucleotide sequence: TGTGCCAGCAGTCTCCCGGATACGCAGTATTTT. Translating gives CASSLPDTQYF.

The chain joins TRBV28 to TRBJ1-1; a possible D gene is TRBD1 (5 bases). Per germline, CDR1 MDHEN and CDR2 SYDVKM. The CDR3 is 12 residues long. V gave up 3 bases and J gave up 11 bases, with 13 bases separating them. In nucleotides, the CDR3 is TGTGCCAGCAGTTTGGGGGAGTCCGGGGCTTTCTTT. This gives the protein CASSLGESGAFF.

The chain recombines TRBV7-8 with TRBJ1-2, with 8 bases identical to TRBD1. V dropped 5 bases and J dropped 0; count of bases not matched to a gene: 5. Germline V gene data show CDR1 as SGHVS and CDR2 as FQNEAQ. The CDR3 totals 15 residues. CDR3 bases: TGTGCCAGCAGCCCCAGACAGGGGCCTAACTATGGCTACACCTTC. It specifies CASSPRQGPNYGYTF.

The genes are TRBV2 and TRBJ2-1; D not resolved. CDR1 and CDR2 from the germline V gene are SNHLY and FYNNEI. The CDR3 extends over 13 amino acids. Trimming removed 3 bases from V and 10 bases from J, with 13 bases in between. CDR3 residues: CASSEEYFREQFF. CDR3 nucleotide sequence: TGTGCCAGCAGTGAGGAGTACTTTAGGGAGCAGTTCTTC. Together with reference TRBV2 and TRBJ2-1, the CDR3 gives the full variable domain: EPEVTQTPSHQVTQMGQEVILRCVPISNHLYFYWYRQILGQKVEFLVSFYNNEISEKSEIFDDQFSVERPDGSNFTLKIRSTKLEDSAMYFCASSEEYFREQFFGPGTRLTVL.

This clone was detected a few times. V usage is TRBV6-1 and J usage is TRBJ2-7; no reliable D call. Deletions cut 0 bases from V and 2 bases from J, with 5 bases between. Germline V gives CDR1 MNHNS, CDR2 SASEGT. The CDR3 is 13 residues long. CDR3 protein: CASSEANPYEQYF. The CDR3 DNA reads as TGTGCCAGCAGTGAAGCAAACCCCTACGAGCAGTACTTC.

This chain links TRBV5-4 with TRBJ1-1, with D possibly matching TRBD1 (6 bases). V lost 4 bases and J 1 base, leaving 14 bases between the germline ends. The CDR3 loop spans 15 amino acids. CDR1 SGHNT and CDR2 YYREEE come from the germline V gene (reference sequence). CDR3 region: CASSRRGTGNTEAFF. The CDR3 DNA follows: TGTGCCAGCAGCCGGAGGGGGACCGGGAACACTGAAGCTTTCTTT.

J is TRBJ1-2 and V is TRBV28, with D maybe TRBD1 (5 bases). Looked up from germline, CDR1 is MDHEN and CDR2 is SYDVKM. This CDR3 region has 14 residues. Trimming shortened V by 2 bases and J by 3 bases, and 10 bases separated the two germline ends. The CDR3: CASSLRGMDYGYTF. The CDR3 nucleotides read TGTGCCAGCAGTTTACGGGGCATGGACTATGGCTACACCTTC.

The CDR3: CASSLEWTGVPRPQHF. Written as DNA, the CDR3 is TGTGCCAGCAGCTTGGAATGGACAGGGGTCCCCCGGCCCCAGCATTTT. V gene TRBV5-8 combines with J gene TRBJ1-5, with 9 bases that match TRBD1. Looked up from germline, CDR1 is SGHTS and CDR2 is YDEGEE. V lost 0 bases, J lost 9 bases, and 10 bases stayed unmatched. This CDR3 has 16 amino acids.

This clone was found once. Additional DNA sequences in this sample encode the identical CDR3. J is TRBJ1-5 and V is TRBV19; 12 bases line up with TRBD1. V shed 2 bases, J shed 7 bases, and the junction held 6 bases outside the gene matches. This CDR3 region has 16 residues. The germline CDR1 and CDR2 sequences are LNHDA and SQIVND (reference sequence). The CDR3 sequence is CASSIPGQGARQPQHF. DNA of the CDR3: TGTGCCAGTAGTATACCGGGACAGGGGGCAAGGCAGCCCCAGCATTTT. The full variable domain, rest sourced from reference TRBV19 and TRBJ1-5, is DGGITQSPKYLFRKEGQNVTLSCEQNLNHDAMYWYRQDPGQGLRLIYYSQIVNDFQKGDIAEGYSVSREKKESFPLTVTSAQKNPTAFYLCASSIPGQGARQPQHFGDGTRLSIL.

This rearrangement joins TRBV6-5 to TRBJ2-7; 7 bases agree with TRBD2. CDR1 is MNHEY, CDR2 SVGAGI, per germline. After removal of 1 base from V and 6 bases from J, the junction contained 9 bases not matched to a gene. The CDR3 sequence is 15 residues long. This CDR3 is CASSYWRGEGFEQYF. CDR3 coding DNA: TGTGCCAGCAGTTACTGGCGAGGGGAGGGCTTCGAGCAGTACTTC.

The chain carries TRBV6-5 and TRBJ1-2; tentative D call: TRBD1 (5 bases). The CDR3 sequence is 13 residues long. V gave up 6 bases and J gave up 8 bases, with 16 bases separating them. Germline V gene lookup returns CDR1 MNHEY and CDR2 SVGAGI. The CDR3 region has the DNA TGTGCCAGCAGGACCCACGGGGGAGACGGCTACACCTTC. Translating gives CASRTHGGDGYTF.

The chain uses TRBV2 and TRBJ2-1, with D possibly TRBD2 on 6 matching bases. Trimming removed 6 bases at V and 6 bases at J, with 15 bases between. CDR1 SNHLY and CDR2 FYNNEI come from the germline V gene. This CDR3 region has 14 residues. DNA of the CDR3: TGTGCCAGCAGGGCCTACAACGGGGGCAATGAGCAGTTCTTC. Amino acid sequence: CASRAYNGGNEQFF.

The chain uses TRBV7-9 and TRBJ2-6; no clear D. This CDR3 is 16 amino acids long. The V gene's germline CDR1 is SEHNR and CDR2 FQNEAQ (reference sequence). With 5 bases removed from V and 4 bases from J, the gap between germline ends came to 15 bases. In nucleotides, the CDR3 is TGTGCCAGCAGCGCAGGTCAACTGGGCGGGGCCAACGTCCTGACTTTC. Amino acid sequence: CASSAGQLGGANVLTF.